This T cell receptor (beta chain) was recovered during a study of T-cell memory formation after mild COVID-19. Comments on this clonotype: Its target is not known.

Study findings and constraints: Second-wave clones with a day 37 peak had unconfirmed SARS-CoV-2 specificity. There was a balanced CD4/CD8 profile in clones contracting day 15 to 85, and later expanders leaned CD4+. Of the contracting clones, CD4+ ones lay mainly in CM and EM, and CD8+ ones in EMRA.

The CDR3 spans 15 residues. Trimming removed 5 bases from V and 8 bases from J; junction bases left unmatched: 13. The germline V gene encodes CDR1 DFQATT and CDR2 SNEGSKA (reference sequence). TCR alpha and TCR beta cDNA libraries with sample barcodes and UMIs came from 5'RACE using constant-segment primers. TCRdb reprocessed the 5' RACE reads via MiXCR and lists one record per CDR3 protein. The sample lists 250,000 to 300,000 distinct CDR3 sequences; roughly 15% were seen once. The sample was PBMCs or a T cell subset sorted from them (not recorded which). The V gene is TRBV20-1, the J gene TRBJ1-4; 8 bases align to TRBD1. The sequence came from a man aged 18 to 30 who had mild COVID-19 (a few samples of this study predate the infection). Cell type and time point are not known. The CDR3 is CSAWGPGGGEEKLFF. The CDR3 coding sequence is TGCAGTGCTTGGGGCCCAGGGGGCGGAGAGGAAAAACTGTTTTTT.